A selection of T cell receptor beta chains follows, all from one sample in a study of T cells in Graves' hyperthyroidism and ophthalmopathy. MiXCR was run by TCRdb on the multiplex PCR reads, yielding one entry per CDR3 protein. The table shows some 510,000 distinct CDR3 sequences, with roughly 46% occurring only once. The sample comprised peripheral blood or thyroid tissue (not recorded which). The source of these receptors is a young woman with Graves' hyperthyroidism. Each CDR3 is given with its conserved first and last residue. D genes are given only for firm matches. Some rows mark clone size as missing; the rest say once, few, many or name a class of expanded clone.

cdr3_aa cdr3_nt clone_size j_call v_call d_call
CASSLLQEDGYTF TGTGCCAGCAGCTTATTACAGGAGGATGGCTACACCTTC . TRBJ1-2 TRBV7-2 .
CASSLEGGRALEEQYF TGTGCCAGCAGCTTAGAGGGCGGGAGGGCCCTTGAAGAGCAGTACTTC . TRBJ2-7 TRBV2 TRBD2
CAIGVDQPQHF TGTGCCATCGGGGTGGATCAGCCCCAGCATTTT few TRBJ1-5 TRBV10-3 .
CASTRGREQYF TGTGCCAGCACCAGGGGGAGGGAGCAGTACTTC few TRBJ2-7 TRBV12-3/TRBV12-4 .
CASSLFPNTEAFF TGTGCCAGCAGCCTATTCCCAAACACTGAAGCTTTCTTT many TRBJ1-1 TRBV12-3/TRBV12-4 .
CASTPQTGNYGYTF TGTGCCAGCACCCCTCAGACTGGTAACTATGGCTACACCTTC . TRBJ1-2 TRBV12-3/TRBV12-4 .
CATAGRSANQPQHF TGTGCCACCGCAGGTCGTTCAGCAAATCAGCCCCAGCATTTT . TRBJ1-5 TRBV10-3 .
CASSQGRDFGSPLHF TGCGCCAGCAGCCAAGGTCGGGACTTTGGTTCACCCCTCCACTTT . TRBJ1-6 TRBV4-3 .
CASSQVEGPYEQYF TGTGCCAGCAGCCAAGTGGAGGGGCCCTACGAGCAGTACTTC . TRBJ2-7 TRBV7-2 .
CASTPTGGFGNTIYF TGCGCCAGCACCCCAACGGGGGGCTTTGGAAACACCATATATTTT . TRBJ1-3 TRBV5-1 .
CAISEIGGNTIYF TGTGCCATCAGTGAGATAGGCGGCAACACCATATATTTT . TRBJ1-3 TRBV10-3 .
CSGGQATYEQYF TGCAGCGGGGGGCAGGCGACCTACGAGCAGTACTTC many TRBJ2-7 TRBV29-1 .
CASSESGTGGYEQYF TGCGCCAGCAGTGAGTCCGGGACAGGGGGCTACGAGCAGTACTTC . TRBJ2-7 TRBV10-1 TRBD1
CASSIPPQPQHF TGTGCCAGTAGTATTCCCCCCCAGCCCCAGCATTTT many TRBJ1-5 TRBV19 .
CASSEGGTVDQPQHF TGTGCCAGCAGCGAGGGCGGGACGGTTGATCAGCCCCAGCATTTT few TRBJ1-5 TRBV5-6 .
CAISLRRPGQSLGNTIYF TGTGCCATCAGTTTGAGGAGACCGGGACAGAGTTTAGGAAACACCATATATTTT . TRBJ1-3 TRBV10-3 TRBD1
CASSLAGSEGTEAFF TGTGCCAGCAGCTTGGCGGGGTCGGAGGGTACTGAAGCTTTCTTT . TRBJ1-1 TRBV7-6 .
CASSLGTGVVETQYF TGCGCCAGCAGCTTGGGGACAGGGGTTGTGGAGACCCAGTACTTC . TRBJ2-5 TRBV5-1 TRBD1